A selection of T cell receptor beta chains follows, all from one sample in a study of identical twins. From the 5' RACE reads, TCRdb called clonotypes with MiXCR, one entry per CDR3 protein. The table shows about 890,000 distinct CDR3 sequences, with 9% to 15% occurring only once. The data also belong to a second study, concerning yellow fever vaccine responses in identical twins.

The sample comprised PBMCs. The source of these receptors is a woman aged 18-29 years in good health. The CDR3 runs from the conserved cysteine through the conserved F or W. A D gene is named only where the DNA matches it firmly. Expanded clones get a size class; other rows say once, few or many, or leave the size out.

>TRBJ2-7|17|NA|TRBD2|TRBV4-2
TGTGCCAGCAGCCACCCAGGGGGGACTAGCGGAAGTTACGAGCAGTACTTC
CASSHPGGTSGSYEQYF
>TRBJ2-7|13|NA|NA|TRBV4-2
TGTGCCAGCAGCCAGGGGTCGATTAGCGAGCAGTACTTC
CASSQGSISEQYF
>TRBJ2-3|17|NA|TRBD2|TRBV3-1
TGTGCCAGCAGCAACGGTCGACTAGCGGGGGGCACAGATACGCAGTATTTT
CASSNGRLAGGTDTQYF
>TRBJ2-6|18|few|NA|TRBV2
TGTGCCAGCTGCCCATTGAAGAGGGGGTTGTCTGGGGCCAACGTCCTGACTTTC
CASCPLKRGLSGANVLTF
>TRBJ2-1|14|NA|NA|TRBV19
TGTGCCAGTAGTATAGACCCGGGGGTCAATGAGCAGTTCTTC
CASSIDPGVNEQFF
>TRBJ2-1|20|NA|TRBD2|TRBV13
TGTGCCAGCAGCTTATCCCCAGCGGGGGCCGTTTTAACCTCCTACAATGAGCAGTTCTTC
CASSLSPAGAVLTSYNEQFF
>TRBJ2-1|14|few|NA|TRBV18
TGTGCCAGCTCACCACCCCCCGGCAAGAATGAGCAGTTCTTC
CASSPPPGKNEQFF
>TRBJ2-1|13|few|NA|TRBV2
TGTGCCAGCATGGGGACCGCCTACAATGAGCAGTTCTTC
CASMGTAYNEQFF
>TRBJ1-5|16|few|TRBD1|TRBV7-9
TGTGCCAGCAGCCCGACGGGACAGGGGGAGTATCAGCCCCAGCATTTT
CASSPTGQGEYQPQHF
>TRBJ2-5|15|NA|NA|TRBV7-2
TGTGCCAGCAGCTTAGTATGGGGTAGGGAAGAGACCCAGTACTTC
CASSLVWGREETQYF
>TRBJ1-6|18|few|TRBD1|TRBV29-1
TGCAGCGTTGAGGCAAGTAGACCGGACAGGGGCTATAATTCACCCCTCCACTTT
CSVEASRPDRGYNSPLHF
>TRBJ2-5|16|NA|TRBD1|TRBV24-1
TGTGCCACCAGTGATTTACGACAGGGGCGTCAAGAGACCCAGTACTTC
CATSDLRQGRQETQYF
>TRBJ1-1|14|few|NA|TRBV20-1
TGCAGTCCCCCGTTGCGGGGGCCGAACACTGAAGCTTTCTTT
CSPPLRGPNTEAFF
>TRBJ2-2|13|NA|NA|TRBV5-1
TGCGCCAGCCGGGGACCCGCTGCCGGGGAGCTGTTTTTT
CASRGPAAGELFF
>TRBJ2-3|14|many|TRBD1|TRBV27
TGTGCCAGCCGACGACAGGGCAGCACAGATACGCAGTATTTT
CASRRQGSTDTQYF
>TRBJ2-3|15|NA|NA|TRBV5-1
TGCGCCAGCAGCGAAGACATGAAATCGGGAGATACGCAGTATTTT
CASSEDMKSGDTQYF
>TRBJ2-3|17|NA|TRBD2|TRBV20-1
TGCAGTGCTAGGCCCCTACTAGCGGGGGGGCCCACAGATACGCAGTATTTT
CSARPLLAGGPTDTQYF
>TRBJ2-5|14|NA|TRBD2|TRBV20-1
TGCAGTGCCCGGACTAGCGTTAATCAAGAGACCCAGTACTTC
CSARTSVNQETQYF
>TRBJ1-5|15|few|TRBD1|TRBV28
TGTGCCAGCAGTTCGACAGGGGGGAGCAATCAGCCCCAGCATTTT
CASSSTGGSNQPQHF
>TRBJ1-1|16|NA|NA|TRBV21-1
TGTGCCAGCAGCAAAAGAGTACAGGGTAGGGGGACTGAAGCTTTCTTT
CASSKRVQGRGTEAFF
>TRBJ2-5|17|few|NA|TRBV29-1
TGCAGCGTTGGGGGGGACTCGCGGGACTGGGTCCAAGAGACCCAGTACTTC
CSVGGDSRDWVQETQYF
>TRBJ2-2|16|NA|TRBD2|TRBV28
TGTGCCAGCAGTTTTTTGGCTAGCGGGGGGTCCGGGGAGCTGTTTTTT
CASSFLASGGSGELFF
>TRBJ2-1|16|NA|TRBD2|TRBV13
TGTGCCAGCAGCTCCCTACGACTAGCGGATGTGAATGAGCAGTTCTTC
CASSSLRLADVNEQFF
>TRBJ2-3|17|NA|NA|TRBV28
TGTGCCAGCAGTCCCCTAGGGGCGGGAAGCAGCACAGATACGCAGTATTTT
CASSPLGAGSSTDTQYF
>TRBJ2-2|13|NA|NA|TRBV6-4
TGTGCCAGCAGACCTGGTAGCAGCGGGGAGCTGTTTTTT
CASRPGSSGELFF
>TRBJ2-5|17|many|NA|TRBV28
TGTGCCAGCAGTTTCTGGACAGCCCGAAGGGCTCAAGAGACCCAGTACTTC
CASSFWTARRAQETQYF
>TRBJ2-5|13|NA|NA|TRBV10-2
TGCGCCAGCAGTGATGGAGGGGGAGAGACCCAGTACTTC
CASSDGGGETQYF
>TRBJ1-1|14|many|TRBD1|TRBV12-3/TRBV12-4
TGTGCCAGCAGAACTACAGGGGTGGACACTGAAGCTTTCTTT
CASRTTGVDTEAFF
>TRBJ2-1|17|many|NA|TRBV7-6
TGTGCCAGCAGCGCTAGGATAGGCAGGGATTCCTACAATGAGCAGTTCTTC
CASSARIGRDSYNEQFF
>TRBJ2-1|15|NA|TRBD1|TRBV2
TGTGCCAGCAGTCGACAGGGGGGTCCTTACAATGAGCAGTTCTTC
CASSRQGGPYNEQFF
>TRBJ2-1|12|few|TRBD2|TRBV20-1
TGCAGTGCTAGAGGGACTAGCCCTGAGCAGTTCTTC
CSARGTSPEQFF
>TRBJ2-2|14|few|NA|TRBV2
TGTGCCAGCGGAGTCACGAAATACACCGGGGAGCTGTTTTTT
CASGVTKYTGELFF
>TRBJ2-7|16|NA|TRBD1|TRBV28
TGTGCCAGCAGTTTAATTGTCTCTCAGGGGGTTAGCGAGCAGTACTTC
CASSLIVSQGVSEQYF
>TRBJ1-6|16|NA|NA|TRBV6-1
TGTGCCAGCAGTGAAGAGACAGCCATCGCCTCCTTGGCCCTCCACTTT
CASSEETAIASLALHF
>TRBJ1-4|13|few|TRBD1|TRBV5-1
TGCGCCAGCAGCGCACGGACAGGGGGGGAACTGTTTTTT
CASSARTGGELFF
>TRBJ2-5|14|NA|TRBD2|TRBV3-1
TGTGCCAGCAGCCAAGCGACTAGCGTAGAGACCCAGTACTTC
CASSQATSVETQYF
>TRBJ2-7|12|few|NA|TRBV5-1
TGCGCCAGCAGCTTGGGGCCGCACGAGCAGTACTTC
CASSLGPHEQYF
>TRBJ2-2|14|NA|NA|TRBV7-6
TGTGCCAGCAGCGCCCGACATGTAGCCGGGGAGCTGTTTTTT
CASSARHVAGELFF
>TRBJ2-3|16|few|TRBD2|TRBV7-9
TGTGCCAGCACCCCGCCGGGGGGGCCAAGCACAGATACGCAGTATTTT
CASTPPGGPSTDTQYF
>TRBJ2-1|16|NA|TRBD2|TRBV29-1
TGCAGCGTTGAGGTGCCGACAGTCGCGGGGGGAAATGAGCAGTTCTTC
CSVEVPTVAGGNEQFF
>TRBJ2-2|15|few|NA|TRBV7-9
TGTGCCAGCAGGACCCCCTCTCCGGGCACCGGGGAGCTGTTTTTT
CASRTPSPGTGELFF
>TRBJ2-1|14|few|TRBD2|TRBV11-2
TGTGCCAGCAGCTATAGCGGGGGAACGGATGAGCAGTTCTTC
CASSYSGGTDEQFF
>TRBJ1-1|14|few|TRBD1|TRBV6-1
TGTGCCAGCAGGAGGGACAGATTGGACACTGAAGCTTTCTTT
CASRRDRLDTEAFF
>TRBJ2-7|16|few|TRBD1|TRBV4-1
TGCGCCAGCAGCCAGGGCCGGGACAGGGGCCCTTACGAGCAGTACTTC
CASSQGRDRGPYEQYF
>TRBJ2-5|16|NA|TRBD2|TRBV11-2
TGTGCCAGCAGCTTCTTGAGCGGGGTAACTTCAGAGACCCAGTACTTC
CASSFLSGVTSETQYF
>TRBJ2-7|17|NA|TRBD2|TRBV6-1
TGTGCCAGCAGACCAACCCTAGCGGGAGGGGGAAATTACGAGCAGTACTTC
CASRPTLAGGGNYEQYF
>TRBJ2-5|17|few|TRBD2|TRBV5-1
TGCGCCAGCAGCCCCTCTAGCGGGAGAGTTTGGGGAGAGACCCAGTACTTC
CASSPSSGRVWGETQYF
>TRBJ1-2|13|NA|TRBD1|TRBV12-3/TRBV12-4
TGTGCCAGCAGACAAGACAGGGGGCACGGCTACACCTTC
CASRQDRGHGYTF
>TRBJ2-5|12|NA|TRBD1|TRBV5-1
TGCGCCAGCAAGACAGGACAGGACGGCCAGTACTTC
CASKTGQDGQYF
>TRBJ2-5|14|NA|NA|TRBV7-9
TGTGCCAGCAGCTTAAGGGCGATCTCGGAGACCCAGTACTTC
CASSLRAISETQYF
>TRBJ2-5|13|NA|NA|TRBV13
TGTGCCAGCAGCTTCCCGAAACAAGAGACCCAGTACTTC
CASSFPKQETQYF
>TRBJ2-5|15|few|TRBD2|TRBV5-1
TGCGCCAGCAGCTTGTCCAGCGGGAGAGAAGAGACCCAGTACTTC
CASSLSSGREETQYF
>TRBJ1-1|12|NA|NA|TRBV11-2
TGTGCCAGCAGCTTTGGGCGCGGAGAAGCTTTCTTT
CASSFGRGEAFF
>TRBJ2-4|15|few|TRBD2|TRBV28
TGTGCCAGCAGTTTAGGGGGGGAATTTAACAACATTCAGTACTTC
CASSLGGEFNNIQYF
>TRBJ1-1|11|few|NA|TRBV12-3/TRBV12-4
TGTGCCAGCACCCTGGGAGAGGAAGCTTTCTTT
CASTLGEEAFF
>TRBJ2-1|17|NA|TRBD2|TRBV6-1
TGTGCCAGCAGTGTTTTAGCGGGAGGGGCCCTTCAGGGGGAGCAGTTCTTC
CASSVLAGGALQGEQFF
>TRBJ1-1|14|many|NA|TRBV28
TGTGCCAGCAGTTTAAGGCCGGTGAACACTGAAGCTTTCTTT
CASSLRPVNTEAFF
>TRBJ1-5|17|many|NA|TRBV7-2
TGTGCCAGCAGCCCCGGGACTCACGTTGGTAGCAATCAGCCCCAGCATTTT
CASSPGTHVGSNQPQHF
>TRBJ2-5|12|many|NA|TRBV6-6
TGTGCCAGCAGACATACTCAAGAGACCCAGTACTTC
CASRHTQETQYF
>TRBJ2-4|16|many|TRBD2|TRBV4-2
TGTGCCAGCAGCCAAGGACTAGCGGCTAACGAAAACATTCAGTACTTC
CASSQGLAANENIQYF